This TCR beta chain came from a study of neurological immune-mediated disorders. Study-level findings and limits: The greatest TCR clonal expansion occurred in HTLV-1-associated myelopathy and the least in multiple sclerosis, which fell below healthy controls. CDR3 amino acid sequences of expanded clones were not shared across subjects, a result suggesting private repertoires in all groups.

A total of 2 million PBMCs stored at -80 degrees C provided the unsorted libraries. CDR3 length: 15 amino acids. Per the germline V gene, CDR1 is WNHNN and CDR2 is SYGVQD (reference sequence). Trimming removed 5 bases from V and 2 bases from J; junction bases left unmatched: 7. There are many counts of this clonotype. What it binds is unknown. The cDNA came from 5'RACE, which used 10-nucleotide random UMIs. TCRdb re-called the 5' RACE reads with MiXCR, one entry per CDR3 protein. The sample has tens of thousands of distinct CDR3 sequences; around 6.8% are singletons. The chain couples TRBV10-1 to TRBJ2-5; the match to TRBD2 covers 8 bases. The specimen was PBMCs. The source is a middle-aged woman in good health. CDR3 region: CASSTISSGQETQYF. Here the CDR3 DNA reads TGCGCCAGCAGTACCATCTCTAGCGGGCAAGAGACCCAGTACTTC.